This T cell receptor (beta chain) was sequenced for a study of OX40 agonist ivuxolimab in advanced cancers. The overall study: The study reported partial responses in three patients: one hepatocellular carcinoma, two cutaneous melanoma.

Data came from immunoSEQ multiplex PCR; TCRdb stores just in-frame clones and leaves some out. The sample shows some 21,000 clones, 88% of them seen only once. The specimen comprised CD4+ or CD8+ T cells sorted from blood, sampled in a trial of the OX40 agonist ivuxolimab. The sequence derives from an adult with an advanced solid tumor such as melanoma, head and neck, liver or kidney cancer.

CDR3 in DNA: TGTGCCAGCGGCGGGACAGGGAAAAGCCCCTACGAGCAGTACTTC. Encoded protein: CASGGTGKSPYEQYF. The rearrangement links TRBV9 to TRBJ2-7, with 9 positions matching TRBD1. V lost 7 bases, J lost 2 bases, and 10 bases stayed unmatched. CDR1 and CDR2 (germline): SGDLS, YYNGEE. CDR3 length equals 15 residues.